Below, 23 T cell receptor beta chains from the same sample are listed, as sequenced in a study of metastatic and nonmetastatic thyroid tumors. TCRdb recomputed clones from the PCR reads via MiXCR. The repertoire includes around 20,000 clones, 20% to 25% of them detected once, and roughly an eighth sits in the top ten. Before thyroid surgery, none of the patients had received any treatment. The source material was tumor tissue. The origin of the receptors is a female donor with papillary thyroid cancer or a benign thyroid nodule (not recorded which). Some clones in this sample may be carry-over from other donors' samples.

The V call is TRBV28, the J call TRBJ2-7; D perhaps matches TRBD2 (7 bases). V was shortened by 3 bases and J by 7 bases, with 13 bases between the two germline ends. CDR1 and CDR2 (germline): MDHEN, SYDVKM. CDR3 length: 13 residues. CDR3: CASSLGGGWEQYF. In nucleotides, the CDR3 is TGTGCCAGCAGTTTGGGAGGGGGGTGGGAGCAGTACTTC.

This clone was observed at least ten times. V is TRBV7-9 and J is TRBJ2-5, with D possibly being TRBD1 (6 bases). Trimming left V 1 base short and J 3 bases short, with 15 bases between. Germline CDR1 and CDR2: SEHNR and FQNEAQ (reference sequence). The CDR3 runs 16 residues. As DNA, the CDR3 is TGTGCCAGCAGCTTAGAGGGGGTAGCGTCCAAAGAGACCCAGTACTTC. Amino acids: CASSLEGVASKETQYF.

The rearrangement uses TRBV6-1 and TRBJ1-1; weak D call: TRBD1 (5 bases). Germline V gives CDR1 MNHNS, CDR2 SASEGT. V lost 5 bases, J lost 5 bases, and 12 bases lay in between. The CDR3 has 13 residues. CDR3 DNA sequence: TGTGCCAGCAGTCGGGGGGGGGAAACTGAAGCTTTCTTT. Translating gives CASSRGGETEAFF.

The V and J genes are TRBV20-1 and TRBJ2-1; 7 bases line up with TRBD2. Germline V gives CDR1 DFQATT, CDR2 SNEGSKA (reference sequence). After removal of 4 bases from V and 7 bases from J, the junction contained 13 bases not matched to a gene. This CDR3 has 15 amino acids. CDR3 residues: CSANKWEGVWNEQFF. The CDR3 DNA sequence: TGCAGTGCTAATAAGTGGGAGGGCGTTTGGAATGAGCAGTTCTTC.

The V and J genes are TRBV30 and TRBJ2-7; D gene unclear. Trimming removed 0 bases from V and 4 bases from J, with 7 bases in between. The CDR3 has 12 residues. Germline CDR1 reads GTSNPN; CDR2 reads SVGIG (reference sequence). The CDR3 nucleotides are TGTGCCTGGAGTGTAGGGCTTTACGAGCAGTACTTC. Protein sequence: CAWSVGLYEQYF.

This clone showed up just a few times. The rearrangement uses TRBV6-1 and TRBJ2-5; D is uncertain. This CDR3 has 14 residues. The germline gives CDR1 MNHNS, CDR2 SASEGT. Trimming left V 6 bases short and J 0 bases short, with 11 bases between. The CDR3 DNA reads TGTGCCAGCAGCTTCGACACCTACCAAGAGACCCAGTACTTC. Translated, it gives CASSFDTYQETQYF.

This chain connects TRBV7-3 to TRBJ1-3, with 7 nucleotides matching TRBD1. The CDR3 has 15 residues. The V and J ends lost 5 bases and 3 bases, in that order; junction bases with no gene match: 7. Germline CDR1 reads SGHTA; CDR2 reads FQGTGA. The CDR3 DNA reads TGTGCCAGCAGCCAATCAGGGGGATTTGGAAACACCATATATTTT. Translated: CASSQSGGFGNTIYF.

The J gene is TRBJ1-2, the V gene TRBV11-2; TRBD1 matches at 8 bases. Germline trimming cut 2 bases from V and 1 base from J; bases unmatched to any gene: 6. The germline gives CDR1 SGHAT, CDR2 FQNNGV. The CDR3 totals 16 residues. In nucleotides, the CDR3 is TGTGCCAGCAGCTTATCCGGACAGGGCGGTAACTATGGCTACACCTTC. Its translation is CASSLSGQGGNYGYTF.

Of note for this clone: This sample also contains other DNA sequences that code for the same CDR3. The chain joins TRBV6-2 or TRBV6-3 to TRBJ2-3, with D unresolved. The CDR3 length is 14 residues. Looked up from germline, CDR1 is MNHEY and CDR2 is SVGEGT. V lost 5 bases and J 0 bases, leaving 9 bases between the germline ends. The CDR3 region is CASSPRESTDTQYF. The DNA for the CDR3 is TGTGCCAGCAGTCCCCGTGAAAGCACAGATACGCAGTATTTT.

This clone was observed at least ten times. The CDR3 sequence: CASSFDMSSYNEQFF. In DNA, the CDR3 is TGTGCCAGCAGTTTCGACATGAGCTCCTACAATGAGCAGTTCTTC. The chain uses TRBV6-2 or TRBV6-3 and TRBJ2-1, with D unclear. There are 15 residues in the CDR3. Trimming cost V 4 bases and J 0 bases, with 10 bases left between them. Germline assignment: CDR1 MNHEY and CDR2 SVGEGT.

There are many counts of this clone. The chain has TRBV2 and TRBJ1-6; D unclear. Between the trimmed V and J ends, which lost 7 bases and 8 bases, there was a span of 12 bases. CDR1 is SNHLY, CDR2 FYNNEI, per germline. This CDR3 has 13 amino acids. The CDR3 reads CASKGDEDSPLHF. DNA of the CDR3: TGTGCCAGCAAAGGAGATGAGGATTCACCCCTCCACTTT. Drawing the rest from reference TRBV2 and TRBJ1-6, the complete variable domain is EPEVTQTPSHQVTQMGQEVILRCVPISNHLYFYWYRQILGQKVEFLVSFYNNEISEKSEIFDDQFSVERPDGSNFTLKIRSTKLEDSAMYFCASKGDEDSPLHFGNGTRLTVT.

This clone appeared a few times. The V gene is TRBV6-1, the J gene TRBJ2-7, with TRBD1 as a possible D gene (6 bases). Per the germline V gene, CDR1 is MNHNS and CDR2 is SASEGT. V was clipped by 8 bases and J by 4 bases, with 15 bases between them. This CDR3 has 13 residues. The CDR3 reads CASGAGTKYEQYF. DNA for the CDR3: TGTGCCAGCGGGGCCGGGACAAAATACGAGCAGTACTTC.

This clone showed up many times. V is TRBV16 and J is TRBJ1-5; tentatively, D is TRBD1 (6 bases). Deletions cut 0 bases from V and 1 base from J, with 13 bases between. This CDR3 is 17 amino acids long. From germline, CDR1 is KGHSY and CDR2 FQNENV. CDR3 sequence reads: CASSQSPQGWSNQPQHF. CDR3 DNA sequence: TGTGCCAGCAGCCAATCGCCACAGGGATGGAGCAATCAGCCCCAGCATTTT.

This clone was seen a few times. The CDR3 loop is CASSRKIRSYNEQFF. The DNA of the CDR3 is TGTGCCAGCAGCCGGAAGATACGCTCCTACAATGAGCAGTTCTTC. This chain connects TRBV6-1 to TRBJ2-1; D not resolved. Germline V gives CDR1 MNHNS, CDR2 SASEGT. The V end lost 6 bases, the J end lost 0 bases, and 12 bases lay between the germline ends. The CDR3 covers 15 residues.

At least ten counts were recorded for this clone. The chain recombines TRBV5-1 with TRBJ2-3, with TRBD2 matching 7 bases. The germline CDR1 and CDR2 sequences are SGHRS and YFSETQ. CDR3 size: 15 residues. V gave up 5 bases and J gave up 6 bases; unmatched junction bases: 12. The CDR3 sequence: CASSWRSGISDTQYF. DNA for the CDR3: TGCGCCAGCAGTTGGAGAAGCGGGATTAGCGATACGCAGTATTTT.

The chain links TRBV20-1 to TRBJ1-3; D gene unclear. The CDR3 is 13 amino acids. Trimming removed 4 bases from V and 0 bases from J, with 7 bases in between. Per the germline V gene, CDR1 is DFQATT and CDR2 is SNEGSKA (reference sequence). CDR3 loop: CSATPGSGNTIYF. CDR3 in DNA: TGCAGTGCTACCCCAGGCTCTGGAAACACCATATATTTT.

This clone has ten or more counts. A read error may produce the germline difference seen at one junction end. For the CDR3, the DNA is TGTGCCAGCAGCTTGTGGGACGGGATTTACGCGCAGTACTTC. Its protein is CASSLWDGIYAQYF. V usage is TRBV5-6 and J usage is TRBJ2-7, with D tentatively TRBD1 or TRBD2 (5 bases each). The length of the CDR3 is 14 residues. Germline loops: CDR1 SGHDT, CDR2 YYEEEE.

This clone was detected ten times or more. Being one base from a much bigger clone, this may be a read error. The gene calls are TRBV6-1 and TRBJ2-7; 9 bases are a match to TRBD1. From germline, CDR1 is MNHNS and CDR2 SASEGT. The CDR3 sequence is 13 residues long. Unmatched junction bases numbered 9, after V lost 11 bases and J lost 4 bases. The CDR3 DNA is TGTGCCGGCAAGTCGGGACAGGGTTACGAGCAGTACTTC. Translation gives CAGKSGQGYEQYF.

This clone was seen a few times. This chain joins TRBV15 and TRBJ2-3; 8 nucleotides match TRBD2. Germline V gene data show CDR1 as LNHNV and CDR2 as YYDKDF (reference sequence). Losses at the gene ends were 5 bases for V and 5 bases for J; bases not matched to a gene: 9. This CDR3 spans 15 amino acids. The CDR3, as DNA: TGTGCCACCAGCCGCGACGGGGGGGAGGGAGATACGCAGTATTTT. Amino acid sequence: CATSRDGGEGDTQYF.

This clone was counted ten times or more. The chain links TRBV6-1 to TRBJ2-2; the D is unclear. Looked up from germline, CDR1 is MNHNS and CDR2 is SASEGT. This CDR3 spans 11 amino acids. With 6 bases removed from V and 6 bases from J, the gap between germline ends came to 5 bases. CDR3 in DNA: TGTGCCAGCAGCTACCCCGGGGAGCTGTTTTTT. Encoded protein: CASSYPGELFF.

The sample holds a few counts of this clone. The CDR3 here is CASSLGRAPSPQHF. CDR3 coding DNA: TGTGCCAGCAGCCTAGGTAGGGCTCCTTCGCCCCAGCATTTT. The chain is built from TRBV3-1 and TRBJ1-5; D unclear. Germline assignment: CDR1 LGHDT and CDR2 YNNKEL (reference sequence). Trimming took 4 bases from V and 9 from J, leaving 16 bases between them. The CDR3 runs to 14 residues.

This clone was seen at least ten times. This rearrangement joins TRBV28 to TRBJ2-2; 9 bases match TRBD1. V trimming: 4 bases; J trimming: 4 bases; junction bases outside the gene matches: 10. The CDR3 sequence is 17 residues long. Germline-derived CDR1 and CDR2 are MDHEN and SYDVKM. In DNA, the CDR3 is TGTGCCAGCAGTTCAAACCCGGGACAGGGTTCCACCGGGGAGCTGTTTTTT. Residues: CASSSNPGQGSTGELFF. The full variable domain, with the rest looked up from reference TRBV28 and TRBJ2-2, is DVKVTQSSRYLVKRTGEKVFLECVQDMDHENMFWYRQDPGLGLRLIYFSYDVKMKEKGDIPEGYSVSREKKERFSLILESASTNQTSMYLCASSSNPGQGSTGELFFGEGSRLTVL.

This sequence joins TRBV11-2 and TRBJ1-4, with TRBD1 matching 8 bases. The CDR3 extends over 14 amino acids. Germline CDR1 and CDR2: SGHAT and FQNNGV. V lost 0 bases and J lost 10; bases outside the gene matches: 4. DNA for the CDR3: TGTGCCAGCAGCTTAGAACAGGGGGTGGCAAAACTGTTTTTT. Translation gives CASSLEQGVAKLFF.